These 9 T cell receptor beta chains share one sample of origin, sequenced in a study of blood T cell repertoires in COVID-19. Repertoires were generated with immunoSEQ multiplex PCR, while TCRdb's copy carries only in-frame clones and drops some. The table has 540,000 or so clones, 70% to 90% seen once. The material sequenced was peripheral blood. The receptors were sampled from a woman in her forties or fifties with COVID-19, enrolled during active disease.

CDR3 in amino acids: CASSLYPGTAFF. The CDR3 nucleotides are TGTGCCAGCAGCTTATATCCAGGAACGGCTTTCTTT. The genes are TRBV7-9 and TRBJ1-1, with D uncertain. There are 12 residues in the CDR3. V lost 2 bases and J lost 11, with 12 bases in between. The germline CDR1 and CDR2 sequences are SEHNR and FQNEAQ (reference sequence).

The CDR3 sequence is CATSDTRPQGDLGNEQFF. The CDR3 DNA is TGTGCCACCAGTGACACACGTCCACAGGGGGATCTCGGAAATGAGCAGTTCTTC. This rearrangement joins TRBV24-1 to TRBJ2-1, with 8 positions matching TRBD1. This CDR3 spans 18 amino acids. Germline V lookup: CDR1 KGHDR, CDR2 SFDVKD. V gave up 4 bases and J gave up 7 bases; unmatched junction bases: 17.

This chain uses TRBV11-3 with TRBJ2-1; D uncertain. V lost 1 base and J 8 bases, leaving 9 bases between the germline ends. Per germline, CDR1 SGHNT and CDR2 YENEEA. The CDR3 is 13 amino acids. This CDR3 is CASSLAHGDEQFF. The CDR3 nucleotides read TGTGCCAGCAGCTTAGCCCATGGAGATGAGCAGTTCTTC. Full variable domain (outside the CDR3, taken from reference TRBV11-3 and TRBJ2-1): EAGVVQSPRYKIIEKKQPVAFWCNPISGHNTLYWYLQNLGQGPELLIRYENEEAVDDSQLPKDRFSAERLKGVDSTLKIQPAELGDSAVYLCASSLAHGDEQFFGPGTRLTVL.

This clone was found once. This chain uses TRBV7-9 with TRBJ2-1; TRBD1 agrees at 9 bases. The germline V gene encodes CDR1 SEHNR and CDR2 FQNEAQ (reference sequence). The junction had 2 bases not matched to a gene; V was cut back by 5 bases and J by 6 bases. This CDR3 spans 13 amino acids. CDR3 loop: CASSLGQGNEQFF. CDR3 bases: TGTGCCAGCAGCCTGGGACAGGGCAATGAGCAGTTCTTC.

This chain joins TRBV7-8 and TRBJ1-5; D perhaps matches TRBD1 (5 bases). The CDR3 runs 16 residues. V gave up 1 base and J gave up 0 bases, with 10 bases separating them. Germline CDR1 reads SGHVS; CDR2 reads FQNEAQ. As DNA, the CDR3 is TGTGCCAGCAGCTTAGTAGACAGAGTTAGCAATCAGCCCCAGCATTTT. Translating gives CASSLVDRVSNQPQHF.

This chain joins TRBV27 and TRBJ1-6, with 11 bases fitting TRBD1. The germline V gene encodes CDR1 MNHEY and CDR2 SMNVEV (reference sequence). CDR3 size: 16 residues. After removal of 3 bases from V and 8 bases from J, the junction contained 6 bases not matched to a gene. The chain's CDR3 is CASSFRTGQGDSPLHF. CDR3 nucleotide sequence: TGTGCCAGCAGTTTTCGCACGGGACAGGGGGATTCACCCCTCCACTTT.

This chain links TRBV10-3 with TRBJ2-2; unclear D gene. This CDR3 spans 15 amino acids. Per germline, CDR1 ENHRY and CDR2 SYGVKD. The V end was cut by 0 bases, the J end by 4 bases, with 9 bases between. The CDR3 loop is CAISESGTPTGELFF. The CDR3 DNA follows: TGTGCCATCAGTGAGTCCGGTACCCCCACCGGGGAGCTGTTTTTT.

CDR3 DNA: TGTGCCACCAGCAGCCCCCCTAGGACGCAGTATTTT. Translated: CATSSPPRTQYF. The chain uses TRBV15 and TRBJ2-3; D remains unclear. Germline CDR1 and CDR2: LNHNV and YYDKDF (reference sequence). Trimming took 3 bases from V and 9 from J, leaving 10 bases between them. The length of the CDR3 is 12 residues.

The V gene is TRBV28, the J gene TRBJ1-1; 10 positions match TRBD1. V shed 7 bases, J shed 0 bases, and the junction held 5 bases outside the gene matches. Germline CDR1 reads MDHEN; CDR2 reads SYDVKM. The CDR3 length is 15 residues. Here the CDR3 reads CASNPGTGVNTEAFF. The CDR3 DNA sequence: TGTGCCAGCAATCCCGGGACAGGGGTGAACACTGAAGCTTTCTTT.